These 21 T cell receptor beta chains share one sample of origin, sequenced in a study of shared clonotypes between healthy human individuals. TCRdb's table, derived via immunoSEQ multiplex PCR, lists solely in-frame clones and lacks some. The top ten hold 0.1% to 0.15% of the sample, which has more than 2 million clones, approximately 95% seen once. Sequenced input: naive CD4+ T cells sorted from blood. Subset specified: CD45RA+ positively selected. The source is a man younger than 35 in good health.

The rearrangement uses TRBV2 and TRBJ2-7; D possibly corresponds to TRBD2 (5 bases). Germline lookup yields CDR1 SNHLY and CDR2 FYNNEI. The CDR3 loop spans 12 amino acids. The germline V and J ends were trimmed by 4 bases and 7 bases, with 11 bases remaining between them. CDR3 loop: CASSVGVREQYF. The CDR3 DNA reads as TGTGCCAGCAGTGTGGGAGTACGTGAGCAGTACTTC. Looking up the rest from reference TRBV2 and TRBJ2-7 gives the full variable domain: EPEVTQTPSHQVTQMGQEVILRCVPISNHLYFYWYRQILGQKVEFLVSFYNNEISEKSEIFDDQFSVERPDGSNFTLKIRSTKLEDSAMYFCASSVGVREQYFGPGTRLTVT.

The chain links TRBV5-1 to TRBJ2-1, with TRBD1 matching over 7 bases. Germline V gene lookup returns CDR1 SGHRS and CDR2 YFSETQ. This CDR3 comprises 15 residues. The V gene end was trimmed by 3 bases and the J gene end by 3 bases; junction bases not matched to a gene: 6. Written as DNA, the CDR3 is TGCGCCAGCAGCTCCCGGGACAGACTCTACAATGAGCAGTTCTTC. Encoded protein: CASSSRDRLYNEQFF.

The V and J genes are TRBV30 and TRBJ2-7; maybe TRBD2 (5 bases). V dropped 3 bases and J dropped 6 bases, with 12 bases sitting between them. The CDR3 covers 12 residues. From germline, CDR1 is GTSNPN and CDR2 SVGIG (reference sequence). CDR3 in DNA: TGTGCCTGGAGCCCCACTAGATCCGAGCAGTACTTC. As protein: CAWSPTRSEQYF.

This rearrangement joins TRBV28 to TRBJ2-5, with D possibly matching TRBD2 (5 bases). There are 15 residues in the CDR3. Germline V gives CDR1 MDHEN, CDR2 SYDVKM. The V end was cut by 3 bases, the J end by 5 bases, with 16 bases between. The CDR3 region is CASSLEVRDRETQYF. The CDR3 DNA reads as TGTGCCAGCAGTTTGGAGGTTAGGGATCGGGAGACCCAGTACTTC.

This clone is a singleton in its sample. The CDR3 coding sequence is TGTGCCAGCAGCCAAGGACTAGCGGGGGGTCGCGATGAGCAGTTCTTC. This encodes CASSQGLAGGRDEQFF. This sequence joins TRBV7-3 and TRBJ2-1, with 14 bases identical to TRBD2. Germline loops: CDR1 SGHTA, CDR2 FQGTGA. The CDR3 sequence is 16 residues long. V was pared by 5 bases and J by 8 bases, with 8 bases of the junction left unmatched.

V usage is TRBV9 and J usage is TRBJ2-1, with 14 bases that match TRBD2. Germline V CDR1 and CDR2: SGDLS, YYNGEE. J gave up 7 bases and V 4 bases, and 4 bases lay outside the gene matches. The CDR3 runs to 15 residues. CDR3: CASSRGLAGVNEQFF. Here the CDR3 DNA reads TGTGCCAGCAGCCGGGGACTAGCGGGAGTAAATGAGCAGTTCTTC.

The J gene is TRBJ1-2, the V gene TRBV5-6, with D unclear. The V gene lost 0 bases and the J gene lost 7 bases, with 7 bases spanning the gap. This CDR3 spans 12 amino acids. Germline CDR1 SGHDT, CDR2 YYEEEE. The DNA of the CDR3 is TGTGCCAGCAGCTTGGTAGGGCTTGGCTACACCTTC. As protein: CASSLVGLGYTF.

The V call is TRBV10-3, the J call TRBJ2-1; a weak D match, TRBD2 (5 bases). CDR3 length: 16 amino acids. The germline V gene encodes CDR1 ENHRY and CDR2 SYGVKD. Deletions cut 4 bases from V and 0 bases from J, with 13 bases between. In DNA form, the CDR3 reads TGTGCCATCAGTGGGGATGTGAGGGACTCCTACAATGAGCAGTTCTTC. This sequence encodes CAISGDVRDSYNEQFF.

The V call is TRBV2, the J call TRBJ2-5; D uncertain. V gave up 3 bases and J gave up 4 bases, with 12 bases separating them. Per the germline V gene, CDR1 is SNHLY and CDR2 is FYNNEI. CDR3 length: 14 amino acids. The CDR3 sequence is CASSEGGLGETQYF. The CDR3 nucleotides are TGTGCCAGCAGTGAGGGCGGCCTCGGAGAGACCCAGTACTTC.

This CDR3 reads CASSPDRSSSYEQYF. The CDR3 region has the DNA TGTGCCAGCTCACCTGACAGGTCCAGCTCCTACGAGCAGTACTTC. The gene calls are TRBV18 and TRBJ2-7, with a weak D call TRBD1 (6 bases). Trimming shortened V by 3 bases and J by 0 bases, and 12 bases separated the two germline ends. Germline V gene sequence: CDR1 KGHSH, CDR2 LQKENI. The CDR3 contains 15 residues.

J is TRBJ1-1 and V is TRBV6-5; D is uncertain. CDR3 size: 16 residues. From germline, CDR1 is MNHEY and CDR2 SVGAGI. With 0 bases removed from V and 7 bases from J, the gap between germline ends came to 18 bases. CDR3 loop: CASSYSGPGTIGEAFF. CDR3 bases: TGTGCCAGCAGTTACTCTGGTCCCGGCACAATCGGTGAAGCTTTCTTT.

This sequence joins TRBV6-5 and TRBJ2-3, with 12 bases lining up with TRBD2. Germline CDR1 and CDR2: MNHEY and SVGAGI. CDR3 length: 15 residues. The junction had 5 bases not matched to a gene; V was cut back by 5 bases and J by 5 bases. In DNA form, the CDR3 reads TGTGCCAGCAGTCGGACTAGCGGGGCTGGAGATACGCAGTATTTT. Residues: CASSRTSGAGDTQYF.

The chain's CDR3 is CASWVGNQPQHF. CDR3 bases: TGTGCCAGTTGGGTAGGCAATCAGCCCCAGCATTTT. The rearrangement joins TRBV28 to TRBJ1-5; the D is unclear. Germline V gene data show CDR1 as MDHEN and CDR2 as SYDVKM. The CDR3 extends over 12 amino acids. V lost 9 bases and J lost 2, with 8 bases in between.

This chain connects TRBV19 to TRBJ1-1; D is possibly TRBD1 (6 bases). The CDR3 is made up of 18 amino acids. V shed 3 bases and J shed 4 bases, with 24 bases lying between them. CDR1 is LNHDA, CDR2 SQIVND, per germline (reference sequence). CDR3 sequence (DNA): TGTGCCAGTAGTATCCTACCAGGGGAGGGGTTTGGTCGCACTGAAGCTTTCTTT. It translates to CASSILPGEGFGRTEAFF.

The genes are TRBV4-1 and TRBJ1-2, with 10 bases fitting TRBD1. The CDR3 is 16 residues long. V dropped 1 base and J dropped 0; count of bases not matched to a gene: 2. The V gene's germline CDR1 is MGHRA and CDR2 YSYEKL. CDR3 coding DNA: TGCGCCAGCAGCCAAGGGACAGGGGGAACTAACTATGGCTACACCTTC. The encoded protein is CASSQGTGGTNYGYTF.

The chain couples TRBV10-3 to TRBJ2-5, with TRBD2 identical over 9 bases. This CDR3 has 14 amino acids. Looked up from germline, CDR1 is ENHRY and CDR2 is SYGVKD. V trimming: 4 bases; J trimming: 5 bases; junction bases outside the gene matches: 5. CDR3 amino acids: CAISGLADVETQYF. As DNA, the CDR3 is TGTGCCATCAGTGGACTAGCGGATGTGGAGACCCAGTACTTC.

This clone showed up just once. The genes are TRBV19 and TRBJ2-3; no firm D call. V lost 4 bases, J lost 1 base, and 12 bases lay in between. CDR1 is LNHDA, CDR2 SQIVND, per germline (reference sequence). CDR3 length: 15 amino acids. This CDR3 reads CASSSPSLGTDTQYF. DNA for the CDR3: TGTGCCAGTAGTAGCCCCTCGTTGGGCACAGATACGCAGTATTTT. The entire variable domain, with the rest obtained from reference TRBV19 and TRBJ2-3, is as follows: DGGITQSPKYLFRKEGQNVTLSCEQNLNHDAMYWYRQDPGQGLRLIYYSQIVNDFQKGDIAEGYSVSREKKESFPLTVTSAQKNPTAFYLCASSSPSLGTDTQYFGPGTRLTVL.

V usage is TRBV27 and J usage is TRBJ1-6, with D unresolved. V lost 7 bases and J 2 bases, leaving 9 bases between the germline ends. The germline gives CDR1 MNHEY, CDR2 SMNVEV (reference sequence). This CDR3 is built from 14 residues. CDR3 nucleotides: TGTGCCAGCATGTGGGGAACCTATAATTCACCCCTCCACTTT. Encoded protein: CASMWGTYNSPLHF.

This clone was found once. The chain uses TRBV11-2 and TRBJ2-5; 8 bases line up with TRBD1. The CDR3 extends over 14 amino acids. V dropped 8 bases and J dropped 6; count of bases not matched to a gene: 11. Germline-derived CDR1 and CDR2 are SGHAT and FQNNGV. Written as DNA, the CDR3 is TGTGCCAGCGAGAAAACAGGGGGTGGTAAGACCCAGTACTTC. Protein product: CASEKTGGGKTQYF.

This chain connects TRBV5-1 to TRBJ2-1; D gene uncertain. The V and J ends lost 10 bases and 2 bases respectively, with 16 bases between them. The CDR3 covers 14 residues. Germline loops: CDR1 SGHRS, CDR2 YFSETQ. In DNA, the CDR3 is TGCGCCTCCACTCCGTCTAGGGCCTACAATGAGCAGTTCTTC. Translating gives CASTPSRAYNEQFF. The complete variable domain, with remaining parts taken from reference TRBV5-1 and TRBJ2-1, reads KAGVTQTPRYLIKTRGQQVTLSCSPISGHRSVSWYQQTPGQGLQFLFEYFSETQRNKGNFPGRFSGRQFSNSRSEMNVSTLELGDSALYLCASTPSRAYNEQFFGPGTRLTVL.

The rearrangement joins TRBV29-1 to TRBJ2-3; the D gene is possibly TRBD2 (5 bases). Looked up from germline, CDR1 is SQVTM and CDR2 is ANQGSEA. The length of the CDR3 is 14 residues. Trimming stripped 3 bases from V and 8 bases from J, with 18 bases between. CDR3 coding DNA: TGCAGCGTTGATTTCTCTGGGAGTGGCGGTACGCAGTATTTT. This encodes CSVDFSGSGGTQYF.